Below are 6 T cell receptor beta chains sequenced from a single sample in a study of early T cells in non-severe SARS-CoV-2 infection (dated by TCRdb to the early 2020s). The receptor library was made with 5' RACE. TCRdb lists the instrument as NextSeq 500. In-frame beta chains were kept once TCRdb had trimmed the public reads at Q25 with fastp and called clones with MiXCR. Every distinct CDR3 protein forms one entry, paired with its most common genes and DNA. In this sample the table shows roughly 99,000 distinct CDR3 sequences, 11% of which occur a single time. About 7.6% of the sample goes to the ten largest clones. The sequencing input was whole blood. The receptor source for this set is an adult who was a healthcare worker with PCR-confirmed SARS-CoV-2 infection or an uninfected control (not recorded which).

This clonotype has ten or more counts. The rearrangement uses TRBV28 and TRBJ2-1, with a possible D match to TRBD2 (6 bases). The V end lost 6 bases, the J end lost 4 bases, and 16 bases lay between the germline ends. The CDR3 is made up of 15 amino acids. The germline CDR1 and CDR2 sequences are MDHEN and SYDVKM. The CDR3 region is CASSRDSYMYNEQFF. The CDR3 DNA is TGTGCCAGCAGCCGGGACTCATACATGTACAATGAGCAGTTCTTC.

The rearrangement joins TRBV7-9 to TRBJ1-3; the D gene is possibly TRBD1 (5 bases). The CDR3 extends over 14 amino acids. V lost 1 base, J lost 5 bases, and 9 bases lay in between. Germline CDR1 reads SEHNR; CDR2 reads FQNEAQ (reference sequence). The CDR3 DNA reads as TGTGCCAGCAGCTTAGGGCAGGGCCGAAACACCATATATTTT. It specifies CASSLGQGRNTIYF.

This clonotype was detected many times. This chain connects TRBV6-4 to TRBJ2-3; a possible D gene is TRBD2 (6 bases). CDR1 MRHNA and CDR2 SNTAGT come from the germline V gene. The CDR3 totals 15 residues. Trimming stripped 0 bases from V and 4 bases from J, with 11 bases between. The CDR3 region is CASSDSNGGPDTQYF. The CDR3 DNA is TGTGCCAGCAGTGACTCGAACGGGGGACCAGATACGCAGTATTTT.

This clonotype was observed many times. V usage is TRBV28 and J usage is TRBJ2-1; D not certain. V lost 5 bases and J lost 5, with 10 bases in between. The CDR3 covers 13 residues. CDR1 is MDHEN and CDR2 is SYDVKM in the germline V gene. The CDR3 reads CASSPGRHNEQFF. The CDR3 DNA reads as TGTGCCAGCAGTCCCGGCCGCCACAATGAGCAGTTCTTC.

This clonotype was observed many times. The chain couples TRBV7-2 to TRBJ2-2; 7 positions match TRBD2. This CDR3 is built from 17 residues. V dropped 2 bases and J dropped 2; count of bases not matched to a gene: 8. Germline V gives CDR1 SGHTA, CDR2 FQGNSA. The DNA of the CDR3 is TGTGCCAGCAGCTTAAGAAGGCTAGCGGAAAACACCGGGGAGCTGTTTTTT. This encodes CASSLRRLAENTGELFF.

Here the CDR3 DNA reads TGCGCCAGCAGGACCACAGATACGCAGTATTTT. Translated, it gives CASRTTDTQYF. The chain links TRBV10-2 to TRBJ2-3; D is undetermined. CDR1 and CDR2 (germline): WSHSY, SAAADI. The V gene lost 6 bases and the J gene lost 2 bases, with 3 bases spanning the gap. The CDR3 loop spans 11 amino acids.